This T cell receptor (beta chain) was found in a study of blood T cells in healthy people across ages (dated by TCRdb to the mid-2010s). As for the study more broadly: In model experiments, roughly one uniquely barcoded TCR beta cDNA molecule per two T cells was captured by template switching. Age-related changes in TCR beta repertoire diversity were measured in the study by deep sequencing normalized with unique cDNA molecular identifiers. Four age groups were formed from the donors: young (average approximately 15 years), middle-aged (approximately 42), aged (approximately 60) and long-lived (about 80). For two donors (one aged 18 to 30 and one aged 80 or older), the study analyzed two additional independent replicas of 1 million unique cDNA reads from the same blood draw. The research as a whole found: Compared with the aged group, the long-lived group had more naive CD4+ T cells, fewer expanded clones and increased TCR diversity, suggesting age selection. The CMV infection status of donors was not known, potentially confounding age-related changes in expanded clonotypes. Because profiling used bulk unsorted PBMCs, naive and antigen-experienced compartments could not be compared conclusively. There was a strong correlation between observed TCR beta diversity and the percentage of naive T cells measured by flow cytometry. As age increased, observed TCR beta diversity per million T cells dropped in a roughly linear way, and a significant reduction was already evident by age approximately 40. Estimates of total diversity based on one million sequenced T cells were regarded as lower bounds and as underestimates.

The CDR3 sequence holds 12 residues, the cysteine and phenylalanine included. Of all the DNA, just the CDR3 is kept, 36 bases in frame from base 1. V was cut back by 6 bases and J by 2 bases, leaving a gap of 8 bases between them. CDR1 and CDR2, looked up from the germline V gene, are MNHNS and SASEGT. Libraries were built with 5' RACE. The run used an Illumina HiSeq 2500. A second PCR of roughly 7 to 12 cycles was run with a J-beta primer mix and a sample-barcoded 5' primer. A template-switch 5' adaptor carrying 12 random nucleotides introduced a unique molecular identifier onto each TCR beta cDNA molecule. At least 2.5 million CDR3-containing paired-end reads were obtained from each sample. First-strand cDNA synthesis was performed from all RNA using the Mint cDNA synthesis kit, with priming by a TRBC-specific oligonucleotide. Following uracil-DNA glycosylase treatment, all cDNA underwent a first 18-cycle PCR with the universal primers M1SS and BC2_uni_R. As for how the authors treated the data: For normalization, 1 million high-quality reads, each with a distinct molecular identifier, were randomly selected from each sample. Instead of being binned into consensus sequences, reads with shared molecular identifiers were discarded. MiTCR, set to a Q25 quality threshold and the strictest error-elimination algorithm, was used for CDR3 identification, clonotype clustering and error correction. A nonparametric unseen species model using Euler transformation provided a lower-bound estimate of total TCR beta diversity. The raw public reads went through TCRdb reprocessing: fastp at Q25, MiXCR clone calling, in-frame beta chains kept. All rows with the same CDR3 protein become a single entry with the most common DNA and genes. The V and J calls, along with clone size, are taken from TCRdb and not from the paper's own processing. Across this sample there are approximately 900,000 distinct CDR3 sequences, with 25% to 35% seen only once. The top ten clones comprise 10% to 13% of the sample.

Systemically healthy Caucasian individuals from Russia, some 36 in total and aged roughly 6 to 100 years, were included as donors. Ten milliliters of peripheral blood were drawn from each donor into EDTA-treated Vacutainer tubes. Ficoll-Paque density-gradient centrifugation was used to isolate PBMCs, with at least 7 million per sample. Total RNA was extracted from PBMCs with Trizol reagent, with at least 6 micrograms obtained per sample. For every donor, an aliquot of PBMCs went through flow cytometry to measure the percentages of naive CD45RAhigh/CD27high T cells. On this clonotype itself: The specificity of this receptor is unknown. Base qualities are not at hand, and no much larger clone is one base apart.

The same sample was also used in a study of T cells of mothers and their children. The second publication reports: Nine systemically healthy Caucasian individuals, comprising three mothers and their six children, were included as donors. cDNA synthesis consumed the entire amount of extracted RNA, loaded at around 1.5 ug RNA in each 15 ul reaction. Sample barcodes and 2-4 random nucleotides were added via the M1S primer in the second PCR. More than 8.5 million TCR beta CDR3 reads were obtained from each mother, and roughly 3.1 million reads were obtained from each child. Thymic selection similarly shapes TCR recombination output in related and unrelated pairs, with minor effect from inherited differences. Normalized repertoire overlap in related mother-child pairs was always slightly higher than in unrelated mother-child pairs, but the difference was never significant. With a sensitivity of approximately 96 clones per million clonotypes, no persistent microchimeric T cell clones were detected. To look for features that set related mother-child pairs apart from unrelated individuals, the researchers ran deep NGS to compare the TCR beta repertoires of mothers and children. On average, the children were 11 +/- 4 years old, while the mothers were about 40 +/- 4 years old. After adapter ligation was performed with NEBNext reagents, the libraries were sequenced on an Illumina HiSeq 2000 with 100+100 nt paired-end reads. To avoid cross-contamination, the mother libraries and the child libraries were prepared a month apart and sequenced in separate runs. For each donor, somewhere between 500,000 and 2,000,000 distinct TCR beta clonotypes were identified. Naive TCR beta clonotypes were estimated from low-frequency clonotypes matched to each donor's FACS-determined naive share, without sorting.

The chain links TRBV6-1 with TRBJ2-7; no D gene call is confident. This sequence was found in a woman aged 40 to 50 in good health. Material for sequencing was blood. The sequence in DNA is TGTGCCAGCAGGCCTGGGCCCTACGAGCAGTACTTC. This sequence encodes CASRPGPYEQYF.